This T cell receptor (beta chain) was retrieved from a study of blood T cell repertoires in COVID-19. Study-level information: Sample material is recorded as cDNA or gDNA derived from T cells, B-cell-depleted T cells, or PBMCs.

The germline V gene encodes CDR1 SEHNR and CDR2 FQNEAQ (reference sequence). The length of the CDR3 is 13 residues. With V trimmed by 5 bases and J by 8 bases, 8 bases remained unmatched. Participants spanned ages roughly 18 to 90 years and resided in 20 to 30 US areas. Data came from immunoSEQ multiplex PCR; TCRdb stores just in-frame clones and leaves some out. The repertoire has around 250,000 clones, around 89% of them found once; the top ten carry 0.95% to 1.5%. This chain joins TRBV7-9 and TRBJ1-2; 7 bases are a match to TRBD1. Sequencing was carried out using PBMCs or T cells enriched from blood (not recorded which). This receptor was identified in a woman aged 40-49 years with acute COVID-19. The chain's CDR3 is CASSQNNRGGYTF. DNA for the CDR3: TGTGCCAGCAGCCAGAATAACAGGGGCGGCTACACCTTC. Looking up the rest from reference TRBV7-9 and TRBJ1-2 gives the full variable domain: DTGVSQNPRHKITKRGQNVTFRCDPISEHNRLYWYRQTLGQGPEFLTYFQNEAQLEKSRLLSDRFSAERPKGSFSTLEIQRTEQGDSAMYLCASSQNNRGGYTFGSGTRLTVV.